Below, 21 T cell receptor beta chains from the same sample are listed, as sequenced in a study of blood T cell repertoires in COVID-19. Assay: immunoSEQ multiplex PCR; the TCRdb copy retains only in-frame clones and omits some. The data show 120,000 to 150,000 clones, approximately 85% seen once. The sequencing sample was made of peripheral blood. All receptors derive from a woman aged 55-70 years with COVID-19, enrolled during active disease.

The chain has TRBV29-1 and TRBJ1-1; TRBD1 matches at 8 bases. From germline, CDR1 is SQVTM and CDR2 ANQGSEA. The junction had 4 bases not matched to a gene; V was cut back by 7 bases and J by 3 bases. The CDR3 loop spans 12 amino acids. CDR3 protein: CSGGQVDTEAFF. In nucleotides, the CDR3 is TGCAGCGGGGGACAGGTGGACACTGAAGCTTTCTTT.

This clone was seen a single time. The V and J genes are TRBV3-1 (or the pseudogene TRBV3-2) and TRBJ1-1; D uncertain. The V end lost 1 base, the J end lost 11 bases, and 17 bases lay between the germline ends. Germline CDR1 reads LGHDT; CDR2 reads YNNKEL (reference sequence). The CDR3 totals 14 residues. The CDR3 region has the DNA TGTGCCAGCAGCCAAGGTAGGGAGGTAATTCGGGCTTTCTTT. Its protein is CASSQGREVIRAFF.

V gene TRBV7-3 combines with J gene TRBJ2-3, with 7 bases matching TRBD1. The CDR3 is 16 residues long. Germline CDR1 reads SGHTA; CDR2 reads FQGTGA. Trimming removed 5 bases from V and 5 bases from J; junction bases left unmatched: 13. CDR3: CASSREQGQPGDTQYF. CDR3 coding DNA: TGTGCCAGCAGCCGCGAACAGGGGCAACCTGGAGATACGCAGTATTTT. Variable domain in full (rest from reference TRBV7-3 and TRBJ2-3): GAGVSQTPSNKVTEKGKYVELRCDPISGHTALYWYRQSLGQGPEFLIYFQGTGAADDSGLPNDRFFAVRPEGSVSTLKIQRTERGDSAVYLCASSREQGQPGDTQYFGPGTRLTVL.

CDR3 nucleotide sequence: TGTGCCAGCAGCGTAGCTGACAATGAGCAGTTCTTC. This translates into CASSVADNEQFF. The chain links TRBV9 to TRBJ2-1; D ambiguous. V dropped 0 bases and J dropped 5 bases, with 3 bases sitting between them. Germline V lookup: CDR1 SGDLS, CDR2 YYNGEE. This CDR3 contains 12 residues.

This clone was counted a few times. The rearrangement joins TRBV4-1 to TRBJ2-7; 8 positions agree with TRBD1. This CDR3 is 15 amino acids long. V was clipped by 2 bases and J by 1 base; unmatched bases: 4. Germline lookup yields CDR1 MGHRA and CDR2 YSYEKL. CDR3: CASSQTDRVSYEQYF. The DNA for the CDR3 is TGCGCCAGCAGCCAAACGGACAGGGTGTCCTACGAGCAGTACTTC.

The gene calls are TRBV5-3 and TRBJ1-2; TRBD1 aligns across 7 bases. TRBV5-3 is sorted into the ORF group, with uncertain function. V dropped 4 bases and J dropped 4; count of bases not matched to a gene: 13. The CDR3 has 16 amino acids. This CDR3 reads CARSPQRDRKFYGYTF. The CDR3 nucleotides are TGTGCCAGAAGCCCCCAAAGGGACAGAAAGTTCTATGGCTACACCTTC.

Concerning this clone itself: A junction end diverges from the germline sequence, so it may reflect a read error. The CDR3 bases are TGTGCTAGCAGCCTCAGACAGGGTGGGAACTACGAGCAGTACTTC. Protein: CASSLRQGGNYEQYF. V gene TRBV7-7 combines with J gene TRBJ2-7; 7 bases line up with TRBD1. Germline V lookup: CDR1 SSHAT, CDR2 FNYEAQ (reference sequence). This CDR3 spans 15 amino acids. The complete variable domain, with remaining parts taken from reference TRBV7-7 and TRBJ2-7, reads GAGVSQSPRYKVTKRGQDVTLRCDPISSHATLYWYQQALGQGPEFLTYFNYEAQPDKSGLPSDRFSAERPEGSISTLTIQRTEQRDSAMYRCASSLRQGGNYEQYFGPGTRLTVT.

V is TRBV7-9 and J is TRBJ2-7; no definite D call. Trimming took off 1 base at V and 5 bases at J, with 6 bases between the two ends. The germline CDR1 and CDR2 sequences are SEHNR and FQNEAQ (reference sequence). This CDR3 spans 12 amino acids. CDR3: CASSLGADEQYF. In DNA, the CDR3 is TGTGCCAGCAGCTTAGGTGCGGACGAGCAGTACTTC.

This chain connects TRBV11-3 to TRBJ2-1, with TRBD1 matching 10 bases. J lost 7 bases, V lost 5 bases, and 5 bases had no gene match. Germline lookup yields CDR1 SGHNT and CDR2 YENEEA. The CDR3 loop spans 14 amino acids. The CDR3 region is CASSPPDRGNEQFF. The CDR3, as DNA: TGTGCCAGCAGCCCCCCGGACAGGGGGAATGAGCAGTTCTTC.

J is TRBJ2-6 and V is TRBV4-2; weak D call: TRBD1 (5 bases). Per the germline V gene, CDR1 is LGHNA and CDR2 is YNFKEQ. The CDR3 is 15 residues long. V was pared by 4 bases and J by 0 bases, with 7 bases between. In DNA, the CDR3 is TGTGCCAGCAGCCCCAGGGCCTCTGGGGCCAACGTCCTGACTTTC. Amino acids: CASSPRASGANVLTF.

The V and J genes are TRBV3-1 (or the pseudogene TRBV3-2) and TRBJ1-4, with TRBD1 as a possible D gene (5 bases). There are 16 residues in the CDR3. Germline lookup yields CDR1 LGHDT and CDR2 YNNKEL (reference sequence). V dropped 1 base and J dropped 4 bases, with 13 bases sitting between them. This chain's CDR3 is CASSQVATGDNEKLFF. CDR3 bases: TGTGCCAGCAGCCAAGTCGCAACAGGAGATAATGAAAAACTGTTTTTT.

CDR3 bases: TGTGCCAGCAGCAAGAGGACAGGGGATCAGCCCCAGCATTTT. Its protein product is CASSKRTGDQPQHF. The rearrangement uses TRBV7-2 and TRBJ1-5, with 9 bases lining up with TRBD1. The J segment lost 5 bases and the V segment lost 5 bases, leaving 4 bases of the junction unmatched. The germline gives CDR1 SGHTA, CDR2 FQGNSA. This CDR3 is built from 14 residues.

This clone was seen a few times. The chain employs TRBV27 and TRBJ1-4; TRBD1 aligns across 12 bases. The germline V gene encodes CDR1 MNHEY and CDR2 SMNVEV (reference sequence). The ends lost 4 bases at V and 7 bases at J; junction bases unmatched: 10. The CDR3 sequence is 17 residues long. The CDR3 DNA is TGTGCCAGCAGTTCGGGACAGGGGGCGTTTGATGGTGAAAAACTGTTTTTT. It translates to CASSSGQGAFDGEKLFF.

V is TRBV27 and J is TRBJ2-5, with D possibly TRBD2 on 5 matching bases. The CDR3 consists of 13 residues. Germline-derived CDR1 and CDR2 are MNHEY and SMNVEV (reference sequence). Trimming removed 6 bases from V and 1 base from J, with 9 bases in between. The CDR3 is CASRQRVQETQYF. The CDR3 DNA follows: TGTGCCAGCAGACAGAGGGTCCAAGAGACCCAGTACTTC.

The chain has TRBV3-1 (or the pseudogene TRBV3-2) and TRBJ2-7; TRBD2 is a possible D gene (6 bases). The V and J ends lost 0 bases and 6 bases respectively, with 15 bases between them. Germline V gene data show CDR1 as LGHDT and CDR2 as YNNKEL (reference sequence). The CDR3 runs 15 residues. The CDR3 is CASSQDRDLSPEQYF. The DNA of the CDR3 is TGTGCCAGCAGCCAAGATCGGGACTTATCACCCGAGCAGTACTTC.

This clone was observed a single time. The chain couples TRBV19 to TRBJ2-2; a possible D gene is TRBD2 (7 bases). The CDR3 consists of 17 residues. From germline, CDR1 is LNHDA and CDR2 SQIVND (reference sequence). The germline V and J ends were trimmed by 5 bases and 7 bases, with 23 bases remaining between them. CDR3 amino acids: CASSRARAGAEGGELFF. In DNA form, the CDR3 reads TGTGCCAGTAGTCGGGCCAGGGCGGGGGCCGAGGGCGGGGAGCTGTTTTTT.

V and J are TRBV6-5 and TRBJ2-7; maybe TRBD1 (5 bases). The length of the CDR3 is 13 residues. Germline V gene sequence: CDR1 MNHEY, CDR2 SVGAGI. V lost 6 bases and J 3 bases, leaving 12 bases between the germline ends. CDR3: CASRNGQIYEQYF. CDR3 in DNA: TGTGCCAGCAGGAATGGACAAATCTACGAGCAGTACTTC.

This clone was detected a few times. V gene TRBV14 combines with J gene TRBJ1-6; tentatively, D is TRBD1 (5 bases). This CDR3 has 17 residues. Germline V CDR1 and CDR2: SGHDN, FVKESK. Trimming took off 4 bases at V and 7 bases at J, with 20 bases between the two ends. This chain's CDR3 is CASSPLSRGLVNSPLHF. In DNA form, the CDR3 reads TGTGCCAGCAGCCCCCTAAGCCGGGGGTTAGTAAATTCACCCCTCCACTTT. Based on the CDR3 plus reference TRBV14 and TRBJ1-6, the full variable domain is EAGVTQFPSHSVIEKGQTVTLRCDPISGHDNLYWYRRVMGKEIKFLLHFVKESKQDESGMPNNRFLAERTGGTYSTLKVQPAELEDSGVYFCASSPLSRGLVNSPLHFGNGTRLTVT.

CDR3 residues: CASSYQRPGRGYGYTF. CDR3 nucleotide sequence: TGTGCCAGCAGTTACCAACGCCCCGGCAGGGGATACGGCTACACCTTC. The V call is TRBV6-5, the J call TRBJ1-2; possibly TRBD1 for D (6 bases). Germline values: CDR1 MNHEY, CDR2 SVGAGI. Trimming shortened V by 2 bases and J by 8 bases, and 21 bases separated the two germline ends. The CDR3 contains 16 residues.

V usage is TRBV10-3 and J usage is TRBJ2-5; perhaps TRBD2 as D (7 bases). The CDR3 sequence is 15 residues long. CDR1 ENHRY and CDR2 SYGVKD come from the germline V gene. V was pared by 4 bases and J by 5 bases, with 17 bases between. The CDR3 DNA sequence: TGTGCCATCAGTGTGACGGCGGGGGCCGGGGAGACCCAGTACTTC. Its translation is CAISVTAGAGETQYF.

The genes are TRBV19 and TRBJ1-2; 9 bases align to TRBD1. After removal of 3 bases from V and 7 bases from J, the junction contained 6 bases not matched to a gene. Germline V gene data show CDR1 as LNHDA and CDR2 as SQIVND (reference sequence). CDR3 length equals 14 residues. In DNA, the CDR3 is TGTGCCAGTAGTATTCGACAGGGGGTAGGTGGCTACACCTTC. It is translated as CASSIRQGVGGYTF.